Given below is one T cell receptor (beta chain) in context. Its antigen is unidentified. This record comes from a study of stem cell transplantation in POMP-related autoinflammatory disease. The V gene end was trimmed by 6 bases and the J gene end by 5 bases; junction bases not matched to a gene: 10. Looked up from germline, CDR1 is MDHEN and CDR2 is SYDVKM. The CDR3 is 15 amino acids. Prominent immunodeficiency with autoinflammation defined PRAID. Study results and limitations: Across all analyzed T-cell subsets, patients with PRAID tended toward reduced diversity and increased clonality.

Assay used: immunoSEQ multiplex PCR; TCRdb lists only in-frame clones, some missing. The sample comprises 25,000 to 40,000 clones, around 88% of which are singletons, and 0.6% to 0.75% rests with the top ten. The receptor was isolated from a human donor with POMP-related autoinflammation and immune dysregulation (PRAID). The chain couples TRBV28 to TRBJ2-3; 8 positions agree with TRBD1. This material consisted of CD4+ T cells from PBMCs, taken before stem cell transplantation. The CDR3 is CASSPTGVGGDTQYF. The CDR3 DNA is TGTGCCAGCAGCCCGACAGGGGTGGGGGGAGATACGCAGTATTTT.